This T cell receptor (beta chain) was obtained from a study of beta chain features in type 1 diabetes. Overall study: Patients were similar to healthy donors in age and gender (as well as in cell yields). Study-wide results and limits: Significant though moderate, a shortening of TCRB CDR3s appeared in all four CD4+ subsets of Type 1 diabetes patients. Patients' naive, central memory and Treg TCRB repertoires seemed closer to one another than those of healthy donors.

Sequencing targeted expressed TCRB transcripts, as all isolated RNA had been reverse transcribed. Here immunoSEQ multiplex PCR was the method, and the copy in TCRdb shows in-frame clones only, minus some. The sample consists of 600,000 to 650,000 clones, around a sixth of them appearing once. The CDR3 is made up of 13 amino acids. V gave up 2 bases and J gave up 3 bases, with 7 bases separating them. Germline V gene lookup returns CDR1 MNHEY and CDR2 SVGAGI. This clone was seen only a few times. The antigen is not known. Sequencing used naive CD4+ T cells from blood. V usage is TRBV6-5 and J usage is TRBJ1-1; D perhaps matches TRBD1 (5 bases). This receptor was identified in a man younger than 30 in good health. As DNA, the CDR3 is TGTGCCAGCAGTTACGGGGGTTACACTGAAGCTTTCTTT. Translated: CASSYGGYTEAFF.